One sample yielded the 5 T cell receptor beta chains listed below, sequenced in a study of cytomegalovirus exposure and HLA in healthy donors. Amplification used 60 Vbeta primers and 13 Jbeta primers. Sequenced by immunoSEQ multiplex PCR; TCRdb stores in-frame clones only, minus some. The sample lists tens of thousands of clones, over 70% occurring once. Sequencing input: PBMCs. The receptors derive from a man aged 55 to 69 in good health and CMV-seropositive.

This clone turned up a few times. The CDR3 sequence is CASSGRLAPYEQYF. The CDR3 DNA is TGTGCCAGCAGCGGGCGACTAGCTCCATACGAGCAGTACTTC. The rearrangement uses TRBV7-2 and TRBJ2-7; TRBD2 aligns across 7 bases. CDR3 length equals 14 residues. Germline CDR1 is SGHTA and CDR2 is FQGNSA. V shed 5 bases and J 4 bases; nucleotides not matched to a gene: 8.

V usage is TRBV5-1 and J usage is TRBJ1-3; D ambiguous. Germline CDR1 is SGHRS and CDR2 is YFSETQ. The CDR3 loop spans 15 amino acids. The ends were cut back, 6 bases at V and 0 bases at J, with 13 bases in the middle. The CDR3 loop is CASTTGGSSGNTIYF. CDR3 DNA: TGCGCCAGCACCACCGGTGGGAGCTCTGGAAACACCATATATTTT.

The chain employs TRBV5-8 and TRBJ1-4, with 8 nucleotides matching TRBD1. The V and J ends lost 0 bases and 9 bases, in that order; junction bases with no gene match: 1. The CDR3 is 13 residues long. Germline CDR1 SGHTS, CDR2 YDEGEE. The CDR3 region is CASSLDRGKKLFF. CDR3 coding DNA: TGTGCCAGCAGCTTGGACAGGGGGAAAAAACTGTTTTTT.

This clone came up once. The J gene is TRBJ1-2, the V gene TRBV2; D gene unclear. Germline CDR1 is SNHLY and CDR2 is FYNNEI. Trimming cost V 4 bases and J 5 bases, with 14 bases left between them. The length of the CDR3 is 14 residues. The CDR3 loop reads CASSGGRTLYGYTF. The CDR3, as DNA: TGTGCCAGCAGTGGCGGACGGACTCTATATGGCTACACCTTC.

This clone was recorded a few times. This is likely a read error, given that the CDR3 carries no conserved phenylalanine or tryptophan at its end. The chain carries TRBV7-2 and TRBJ2-7; perhaps TRBD2 as D (5 bases). With 1 base removed from V and 2 bases from J, the gap between germline ends came to 9 bases. Germline V gene data show CDR1 as SGHTA and CDR2 as FQGNSA. The CDR3 runs to 14 residues. The CDR3: CASSLVGGTYEQYL. The DNA of the CDR3 is TGTGCCAGCAGCTTAGTAGGAGGAACCTACGAGCAGTACCTC.